Sequencing of this T cell receptor beta chain was carried out in a study of tissue T cells after allogeneic stem cell transplantation. Study observations and caveats: The patient cohort was small and clinically heterogeneous, with limited sampling depth.

Concerning this clone: Its matching antigen is unknown. Gene names are mouse gene names. Read sequence stops 1 residue before the CDR3 end, and the germline J gene provides the missing end.

Germline lookup yields CDR1 KGHPV and CDR2 FQNQEV (reference sequence). V was cut by 4 bases and J by 0 bases, with 6 bases left in between. The CDR3 has 13 amino acids. Time point in this sample: mouse harvest day 7 after allogeneic transplant. Each mouse received 10^7 T-cell-depleted marrow cells plus 10^6 splenic CD5+ T cells by tail vein. This mouse GVHD model was MHC-mismatched B6 to BALB/c, profiled day 7 or 14. Clones were read by immunoSEQ multiplex PCR, and TCRdb kept only the in-frame ones, dropping some. Counted here are about 11,000 clones, more than 30% occurring once; the ten biggest clones make up 1.8%.

The material sequenced was skin. This TCR came from a female BALB/c mouse given C57BL/6 T cells with graft-versus-host disease after an allogeneic hematopoietic cell transplant. This chain uses TRBV26 with TRBJ1-1; D is undetermined. The CDR3 here is CASSPAANTEVFF. CDR3 DNA (partial): TGTGCCAGCAGTCCCGCTGCAAACACAGAAGTCTTC.